These T cell receptor beta chains were read from a single sample in a study of CD8+ T cells in alopecia areata. Sequenced by immunoSEQ multiplex PCR; TCRdb stores in-frame clones only, minus some. The table records 200,000 to 250,000 clones, around two fifths of them present only once. The source was CD4+ T cells sorted from blood, collected at approximately week 30, from a patient treated with tofacitinib. These receptors came from a human donor with alopecia areata. The CDR3 runs from the conserved cysteine through the conserved F or W. Each record gives: CDR3 DNA, CDR3 protein, D gene, clone size, J gene, V gene. A D gene is named only where the DNA matches it firmly. Some rows have no size entry. The others give once, few or many, or a class for an expanded clone.

DNA: TGCGCCAGCAGCCCTCCGAGGAGGGAGTATGAGCAGTTCTTC
CDR3: CASSPPRREYEQFF
D: NA
size: few
J: TRBJ2-1
V: TRBV4-1

DNA: TGCAGCCTCTGGGGAGGGCTAAGGAAGAACACTGAAGCTTTCTTT
CDR3: CSLWGGLRKNTEAFF
D: NA
size: few
J: TRBJ1-1
V: TRBV29-1

DNA: TGTGCCAGCAGTGAATACTCGACTAATGAAAAACTGTTTTTT
CDR3: CASSEYSTNEKLFF
D: NA
size: few
J: TRBJ1-4
V: TRBV25-1

DNA: TGTGCCAGCAGCCAGACAGGGCTCTATGGCTACACCTTC
CDR3: CASSQTGLYGYTF
D: TRBD1
size: NA
J: TRBJ1-2
V: TRBV6-5

DNA: TGTGCCGCCCCGGGTCCTAACTATGGCTACACCTTC
CDR3: CAAPGPNYGYTF
D: NA
size: few
J: TRBJ1-2
V: TRBV7-9

DNA: TGTGCCAGCAGCACCGGGACCCAAGGTCGGCCCCAGCATTTT
CDR3: CASSTGTQGRPQHF
D: NA
size: NA
J: TRBJ1-5
V: TRBV7-2

DNA: TGTGCTAGCAGCTTAGGATCGAGCGGAGCCCAAGAGACCCAGTACTTC
CDR3: CASSLGSSGAQETQYF
D: NA
size: few
J: TRBJ2-5
V: TRBV7-7

DNA: TGTGCCATCAGTACTAGTAATGAGCAGTTCTTC
CDR3: CAISTSNEQFF
D: NA
size: NA
J: TRBJ2-1
V: TRBV10-3

DNA: TGTGCCAGCCTCAGTGGCTTGAGCTCCTATAATTCACCCCTCCACTTT
CDR3: CASLSGLSSYNSPLHF
D: NA
size: NA
J: TRBJ1-6
V: TRBV27

DNA: TGTGCCATCAGTGAGTCGGCCAATGAGCAGTTCTTC
CDR3: CAISESANEQFF
D: NA
size: NA
J: TRBJ2-1
V: TRBV10-3